These T cell receptor beta chains were read from a single sample in a study of CXCR3-negative and CXCR3-positive naive CD8 T cells. TCRdb reprocessed the 5' RACE reads and keeps a single row for each CDR3 protein, giving no DNA. The repertoire table contains around 90,000 distinct CDR3 sequences. Material for sequencing was naive CXCR3- CD8+ T cells from blood. These receptors all come from a human donor in good health. Some clones in this sample may be carry-over from other donors' samples. Both conserved end residues are part of each CDR3.

j_gene: TRBJ2-1
v_gene: TRBV6-4
CDR3aa: CASSRTSGGAYNEQFF

j_gene: TRBJ1-6
v_gene: TRBV20-1
CDR3aa: CSAPGPGVSSPLHF

j_gene: TRBJ1-2
v_gene: TRBV7-9
CDR3aa: CASSQRDRGIDGYTF

j_gene: TRBJ1-6
v_gene: TRBV6-6
CDR3aa: CASSLTRGGENSPLHF

j_gene: TRBJ2-2
v_gene: TRBV29-1
CDR3aa: CSVGADNTGELFF

j_gene: TRBJ2-7
v_gene: TRBV5-5
CDR3aa: CASSAGQTRYEQYF

j_gene: TRBJ2-7
v_gene: TRBV6-5
CDR3aa: CASSAAYEQYF

j_gene: TRBJ2-3
v_gene: TRBV7-3
CDR3aa: CASSPGGLAGDTQYF

j_gene: TRBJ2-1
v_gene: TRBV12-5
CDR3aa: CASGLSLGDYNEQFF

j_gene: TRBJ2-1
v_gene: TRBV5-6
CDR3aa: CASSLWTSGYNEQFF

j_gene: TRBJ2-7
v_gene: TRBV7-9
CDR3aa: CASSSPGDSYEQYF

j_gene: TRBJ1-2
v_gene: TRBV5-1
CDR3aa: CASSLGLGAGPYGYTF

j_gene: TRBJ2-5
v_gene: TRBV2
CDR3aa: CASSLFAGTSGDQETQYF

j_gene: TRBJ2-7
v_gene: TRBV6-5
CDR3aa: CASRPAGTDYEQYF

j_gene: TRBJ2-7
v_gene: TRBV20-1
CDR3aa: CSARDWQEARYEQYF

j_gene: TRBJ2-3
v_gene: TRBV7-9
CDR3aa: CASSLDVVAATTSTDTQYF

j_gene: TRBJ2-7
v_gene: TRBV29-1
CDR3aa: CSVEWGSSYEQYF

j_gene: TRBJ2-7
v_gene: TRBV7-2
CDR3aa: CASSPGPGATLHEQYF

j_gene: TRBJ2-1
v_gene: TRBV20-1
CDR3aa: CSARGSDRGLYEQFF

j_gene: TRBJ2-3
v_gene: TRBV14
CDR3aa: CATAAGGFGTDTQYF

j_gene: TRBJ2-2
v_gene: TRBV20-1
CDR3aa: CSAKGEGGELFF

j_gene: TRBJ1-1
v_gene: TRBV20-1
CDR3aa: CSASHRNTEAFF

j_gene: TRBJ2-1
v_gene: TRBV7-7
CDR3aa: CASSPGGTSGFNEQFF

j_gene: TRBJ2-7
v_gene: TRBV7-9
CDR3aa: CASSPPGTAFYEQYF

j_gene: TRBJ2-7
v_gene: TRBV7-9
CDR3aa: CASSSGTGRNEQYF

j_gene: TRBJ2-5
v_gene: TRBV7-3
CDR3aa: CASSPMGSKETQYF

j_gene: TRBJ2-3
v_gene: TRBV20-1
CDR3aa: CSASGLAPSRDTQYF

j_gene: TRBJ1-1
v_gene: TRBV5-1
CDR3aa: CASSFANTEAFF

j_gene: TRBJ2-7
v_gene: TRBV11-2
CDR3aa: CASTPQTSLHEQYF

j_gene: TRBJ2-3
v_gene: TRBV11-2
CDR3aa: CASSSHYLAGPSTDTQYF

j_gene: TRBJ2-5
v_gene: TRBV7-9
CDR3aa: CASSHGQGYDHQETQYF

j_gene: TRBJ1-2
v_gene: TRBV6-5
CDR3aa: CASSFAEGGYTF

j_gene: TRBJ2-5
v_gene: TRBV12-3/TRBV12-4
CDR3aa: CATGVSQETQYF

j_gene: TRBJ2-2
v_gene: TRBV12-3/TRBV12-4
CDR3aa: CASSPQGAGGGLTGELFF

j_gene: TRBJ2-1
v_gene: TRBV5-5
CDR3aa: CAGDLGGSHEQFF

j_gene: TRBJ1-2
v_gene: TRBV5-1
CDR3aa: CASSLVGGDYGYTF

j_gene: TRBJ2-1
v_gene: TRBV29-1
CDR3aa: CSVDESSEQFF

j_gene: TRBJ1-1
v_gene: TRBV7-9
CDR3aa: CASSPSGQPNTEAFF

j_gene: TRBJ2-1
v_gene: TRBV29-1
CDR3aa: CSDAGTGESEQFF

j_gene: TRBJ2-7
v_gene: TRBV20-1
CDR3aa: CSAREVGSSYEQYF

j_gene: TRBJ2-1
v_gene: TRBV20-1
CDR3aa: CSASWASGGAGEQFF

j_gene: TRBJ2-5
v_gene: TRBV15
CDR3aa: CATSRSPSDQGETQYF

j_gene: TRBJ2-1
v_gene: TRBV29-1
CDR3aa: CSVEVSGVYYEQFF

j_gene: TRBJ2-1
v_gene: TRBV20-1
CDR3aa: CSAREGPEQFF

j_gene: TRBJ1-1
v_gene: TRBV4-2
CDR3aa: CASSQEQGIDTEAFF

j_gene: TRBJ2-5
v_gene: TRBV5-1
CDR3aa: CASSSPQETQYF

j_gene: TRBJ2-7
v_gene: TRBV28
CDR3aa: CASSLGRDTAYEQYF

j_gene: TRBJ2-1
v_gene: TRBV19
CDR3aa: CASSIGVRGYEQFF

j_gene: TRBJ2-1
v_gene: TRBV19
CDR3aa: CASSIRLARMASYNEQFF